What follows are 30 T cell receptor beta chains derived from one specimen sequenced in a study of OX40 agonist ivuxolimab in advanced cancers. Libraries were prepared by immunoSEQ multiplex PCR; TCRdb keeps only in-frame clonotypes and omits some of them. The sample records approximately 61,000 clones, approximately 90% being singletons. The specimen comprised CD4+ or CD8+ T cells sorted from blood, sampled in a trial of the OX40 agonist ivuxolimab. The receptors were gathered from an adult with an advanced solid tumor such as melanoma, head and neck, liver or kidney cancer.

V usage is TRBV9 and J usage is TRBJ2-3; maybe TRBD1 (6 bases). Germline-derived CDR1 and CDR2 are SGDLS and YYNGEE. The V and J ends lost 4 bases and 11 bases respectively, with 14 bases between them. This CDR3 region has 12 residues. The CDR3 region has the DNA TGTGCCAGCAGCCCGGACAGTTACGGGCAGTATTTT. This sequence encodes CASSPDSYGQYF.

V and J are TRBV28 and TRBJ1-5, with 7 bases lining up with TRBD1. Per germline, CDR1 MDHEN and CDR2 SYDVKM. This CDR3 has 14 amino acids. With 3 bases clipped from V and 3 bases from J, the junction kept 2 bases outside the gene matches. In nucleotides, the CDR3 is TGTGCCAGCAGTTTTAGGGGGCTCAATCAGCCCCAGCATTTT. Residues: CASSFRGLNQPQHF.

The chain has TRBV14 and TRBJ1-1; D remains ambiguous. Germline CDR1 and CDR2: SGHDN and FVKESK. Deletions cut 4 bases from V and 1 base from J, with 7 bases between. The CDR3 length is 13 residues. The CDR3 reads CASSPHGNTEAFF. The CDR3 coding sequence is TGTGCCAGCAGCCCCCACGGGAACACTGAAGCTTTCTTT.

This clone was found once. The V call is TRBV28, the J call TRBJ2-7; the D gene could be TRBD1 or TRBD2 (5 bases each). The CDR3 has 15 amino acids. CDR1 is MDHEN, CDR2 SYDVKM, per germline. The V end was cut by 6 bases, the J end by 7 bases, with 22 bases between. CDR3 DNA sequence: TGTGCCAGCAGCTCCCCGGGGACCGCCGTGGGGGAGCAGTACTTC. Translated: CASSSPGTAVGEQYF.

The chain recombines TRBV27 with TRBJ1-1; D is perhaps TRBD1 (5 bases). The CDR3 loop spans 14 amino acids. Per the germline V gene, CDR1 is MNHEY and CDR2 is SMNVEV (reference sequence). V was trimmed by 7 bases and J by 1 base, leaving 13 bases between them. For the CDR3, the DNA is TGTGCCAGCACCGCCGGGACGGCGAACACTGAAGCTTTCTTT. Its protein is CASTAGTANTEAFF.

The rearrangement links TRBV9 to TRBJ2-2, with D perhaps matching TRBD1 (6 bases). In germline, CDR1 is SGDLS, CDR2 YYNGEE. Trimming left V 1 base short and J 1 base short, with 14 bases between. This CDR3 is 17 amino acids long. CDR3: CASSVSRRQENTGELFF. The CDR3, as DNA: TGTGCCAGCAGCGTAAGTAGGAGACAGGAGAACACCGGGGAGCTGTTTTTT.

The chain couples TRBV9 to TRBJ2-3; D remains unclear. Germline values: CDR1 SGDLS, CDR2 YYNGEE. This CDR3 spans 11 amino acids. V gave up 0 bases and J gave up 6 bases, with 2 bases separating them. The CDR3 sequence: CASSVGDTQYF. In DNA form, the CDR3 reads TGTGCCAGCAGCGTAGGGGATACGCAGTATTTT.

This clone came up a few times. J is TRBJ2-1 and V is TRBV18; TRBD1 matches 9 bases. J gave up 7 bases and V 5 bases, and 3 bases lay outside the gene matches. Germline V gene sequence: CDR1 KGHSH, CDR2 LQKENI. The CDR3 is 13 residues long. CDR3: CASSSDRGNEQFF. The CDR3 coding sequence is TGTGCCAGCTCATCGGACAGGGGAAATGAGCAGTTCTTC. Full variable domain (missing parts from reference TRBV18 and TRBJ2-1): NAGVMQNPRHLVRRRGQEARLRCSPMKGHSHVYWYRQLPEEGLKFMVYLQKENIIDESGMPKERFSAEFPKEGPSILRIQQVVRGDSAAYFCASSSDRGNEQFFGPGTRLTVL.

Concerning this clone: Given a much more abundant clone one base away, this may be a read error. This sequence joins TRBV4-1 and TRBJ2-3; perhaps TRBD1 as D (5 bases). The CDR3 runs to 12 residues. Per the germline V gene, CDR1 is MGHRA and CDR2 is YSYEKL. Trimming stripped 3 bases from V and 4 bases from J, with 5 bases between. The CDR3 sequence: CASSQGPDTQYF. CDR3 sequence (DNA): TGCGCCAGCAGCCAGGGGCCAGATACGCAGTATTTT.

This chain connects TRBV19 to TRBJ1-1; D is unclear. The CDR3 runs to 14 residues. V shed 6 bases and J shed 4 bases, with 15 bases lying between them. Germline V gene lookup returns CDR1 LNHDA and CDR2 SQIVND (reference sequence). DNA of the CDR3: TGTGCCAGTAGCTTAAGCGGACTTTTCACTGAAGCTTTCTTT. It translates to CASSLSGLFTEAFF.

This clone was counted between two and nine times. The V gene is TRBV19, the J gene TRBJ1-5, with 10 positions matching TRBD1. The V gene end was trimmed by 4 bases and the J gene end by 6 bases; junction bases not matched to a gene: 3. Germline CDR1 LNHDA, CDR2 SQIVND (reference sequence). CDR3 length equals 14 residues. CDR3 sequence reads: CASSTGTGVQPQHF. In nucleotides, the CDR3 is TGTGCCAGTAGTACCGGGACAGGGGTTCAGCCCCAGCATTTT. Combining the CDR3 with reference TRBV19 and TRBJ1-5 gives the whole variable domain DGGITQSPKYLFRKEGQNVTLSCEQNLNHDAMYWYRQDPGQGLRLIYYSQIVNDFQKGDIAEGYSVSREKKESFPLTVTSAQKNPTAFYLCASSTGTGVQPQHFGDGTRLSIL.

The sample holds one count of this clone. In DNA, the CDR3 is TGTGCCAGCTCCCCAATCCGAACGAGCTCCTACGAGCAGTACTTC. The encoded protein is CASSPIRTSSYEQYF. The gene calls are TRBV18 and TRBJ2-7; D is uncertain. CDR1 is KGHSH and CDR2 is LQKENI in the germline V gene. CDR3 length: 15 amino acids. Trimming shortened V by 6 bases and J by 0 bases, and 15 bases separated the two germline ends. Full variable domain (remainder filled in from reference TRBV18 and TRBJ2-7): NAGVMQNPRHLVRRRGQEARLRCSPMKGHSHVYWYRQLPEEGLKFMVYLQKENIIDESGMPKERFSAEFPKEGPSILRIQQVVRGDSAAYFCASSPIRTSSYEQYFGPGTRLTVT.

The chain recombines TRBV6-5 with TRBJ2-7; TRBD1 matches 10 bases. Trimming took 6 bases from V and 6 from J; bases not matched to a gene: 5. In germline, CDR1 is MNHEY, CDR2 SVGAGI. This CDR3 has 13 amino acids. The CDR3 sequence is CASSERQGAEQYF. In DNA form, the CDR3 reads TGTGCCAGCAGCGAACGACAGGGGGCCGAGCAGTACTTC.

The V gene is TRBV27, the J gene TRBJ2-5; tentatively, D is TRBD1 (5 bases). From germline, CDR1 is MNHEY and CDR2 SMNVEV (reference sequence). The CDR3 runs 16 residues. V was cut by 6 bases and J by 2 bases, with 19 bases left in between. The chain's CDR3 is CASRNLAAGPQETQYF. The CDR3 region has the DNA TGTGCCAGCAGAAACCTTGCGGCAGGGCCACAAGAGACCCAGTACTTC.

The rearrangement joins TRBV5-6 to TRBJ2-1; no reliable D call. V dropped 0 bases and J dropped 8 bases, with 6 bases sitting between them. This CDR3 is 12 amino acids long. Looked up from germline, CDR1 is SGHDT and CDR2 is YYEEEE. The CDR3 DNA follows: TGTGCCAGCAGCTTGGCCGCTTATGAGCAGTTCTTC. This codes for CASSLAAYEQFF. Complete variable domain (other parts from reference TRBV5-6 and TRBJ2-1): DAGVTQSPTHLIKTRGQQVTLRCSPKSGHDTVSWYQQALGQGPQFIFQYYEEEERQRGNFPDRFSGHQFPNYSSELNVNALLLGDSALYLCASSLAAYEQFFGPGTRLTVL.

Of note for this clone: Other DNA sequences in this sample translate to the same CDR3. The rearrangement links TRBV30 to TRBJ1-1; D gene ambiguous. The germline CDR1 and CDR2 sequences are GTSNPN and SVGIG (reference sequence). This CDR3 region has 12 residues. V lost 1 base to trimming and J lost 2 bases, with 5 bases between them. The CDR3 sequence is CAWSAGNTEAFF. CDR3 coding DNA: TGTGCCTGGAGTGCCGGTAACACTGAAGCTTTCTTT. The entire variable domain, with the rest obtained from reference TRBV30 and TRBJ1-1, is as follows: SQTIHQWPATLVQPVGSPLSLECTVEGTSNPNLYWYRQAAGRGLQLLFYSVGIGQISSEVPQNLSASRPQDRQFILSSKKLLLSDSGFYLCAWSAGNTEAFFGQGTRLTVV.

The V call is TRBV7-8, the J call TRBJ2-7, with a weak D call TRBD2 (5 bases). Germline CDR1 SGHVS, CDR2 FQNEAQ. The ends were cut back, 5 bases at V and 0 bases at J, with 11 bases in the middle. CDR3 length: 14 residues. This CDR3 reads CASSPGVSSYEQYF. For the CDR3, the DNA is TGTGCCAGCAGCCCCGGGGTTTCCTCCTACGAGCAGTACTTC. Supplemented by reference TRBV7-8 and TRBJ2-7, the full variable domain reads GAGVSQSPRYKVAKRGQDVALRCDPISGHVSLFWYQQALGQGPEFLTYFQNEAQLDKSGLPSDRFFAERPEGSVSTLKIQRTQQEDSAVYLCASSPGVSSYEQYFGPGTRLTVT.

V gene TRBV9 combines with J gene TRBJ2-3; D remains ambiguous. Trimming cost V 1 base and J 3 bases, with 12 bases left between them. This CDR3 contains 15 residues. From germline, CDR1 is SGDLS and CDR2 YYNGEE. In DNA, the CDR3 is TGTGCCAGCAGCGTATATGGGATAGGTACAGATACGCAGTATTTT. Translation gives CASSVYGIGTDTQYF.

The chain is built from TRBV5-5 and TRBJ1-3; D not certain. CDR1 is SGHKS, CDR2 YYEKEE, per germline (reference sequence). This CDR3 is built from 14 residues. V was cut by 1 base and J by 4 bases, with 9 bases left in between. The CDR3 coding sequence is TGTGCCAGCAGCTTGTATGAGGTCGGAAACACCATATATTTT. This translates into CASSLYEVGNTIYF.

The J gene is TRBJ2-1, the V gene TRBV7-9, with 11 bases aligning to TRBD2. V lost 1 base, J lost 7 bases, and 3 bases stayed unmatched. The CDR3 has 15 residues. The V gene's germline CDR1 is SEHNR and CDR2 FQNEAQ (reference sequence). CDR3 amino acids: CASSLVSGGANEQFF. The CDR3 bases are TGTGCCAGCAGCTTAGTTAGCGGGGGGGCGAATGAGCAGTTCTTC.

J is TRBJ2-7 and V is TRBV7-9; the D is unclear. Germline loops: CDR1 SEHNR, CDR2 FQNEAQ (reference sequence). The ends were cut back, 1 base at V and 1 base at J, with 5 bases in the middle. CDR3 length equals 13 residues. The DNA for the CDR3 is TGTGCCAGCAGCTTAGGTCGGTCCTACGAGCAGTACTTC. Translation gives CASSLGRSYEQYF.

This chain uses TRBV7-2 with TRBJ2-3, with D unresolved. The germline V and J ends were trimmed by 5 bases and 2 bases, with 8 bases remaining between them. Germline V gene data show CDR1 as SGHTA and CDR2 as FQGNSA. There are 13 residues in the CDR3. The CDR3: CASSPVHTDTQYF. The DNA of the CDR3 is TGTGCCAGCAGCCCGGTCCACACAGATACGCAGTATTTT.

V and J are TRBV10-3 and TRBJ2-1; 8 bases are shared with TRBD1. Germline V lookup: CDR1 ENHRY, CDR2 SYGVKD. Germline trimming cut 8 bases from V and 8 bases from J; bases unmatched to any gene: 14. The CDR3 spans 15 residues. The CDR3 DNA reads as TGTGCCATCGGCGCGGACAGGGTTGTCGGCGATGAGCAGTTCTTC. This codes for CAIGADRVVGDEQFF.

This clone was seen once. V gene TRBV7-9 combines with J gene TRBJ1-3; 9 nucleotides match TRBD1. This CDR3 contains 15 residues. Trimming cost V 4 bases and J 9 bases; bases outside gene matches: 10. Germline V gene sequence: CDR1 SEHNR, CDR2 FQNEAQ (reference sequence). The CDR3 loop reads CASSSSGTGLTTIYF. The CDR3 DNA reads TGTGCCAGCAGCTCCTCCGGGACAGGGCTAACCACCATATATTTT. Full variable domain (rest looked up from reference TRBV7-9 and TRBJ1-3): DTGVSQNPRHKITKRGQNVTFRCDPISEHNRLYWYRQTLGQGPEFLTYFQNEAQLEKSRLLSDRFSAERPKGSFSTLEIQRTEQGDSAMYLCASSSSGTGLTTIYFGEGSWLTVV.

V and J are TRBV13 and TRBJ2-1; the D gene is possibly TRBD2 (5 bases). Germline values: CDR1 PRHDT, CDR2 FYEKMQ (reference sequence). The CDR3 has 16 amino acids. Deletions cut 1 base from V and 3 bases from J, with 13 bases between. The CDR3 DNA sequence: TGTGCCAGCAGCTTAGTCGGTGGAGGTTACTACAATGAGCAGTTCTTC. Translated: CASSLVGGGYYNEQFF.

By sample share, this clone is medium-sized. The chain carries TRBV13 and TRBJ2-5; 7 nucleotides line up with TRBD2. The V segment lost 3 bases and the J segment 2 bases; nucleotides outside the gene matches: 9. The CDR3 has 16 residues. The germline gives CDR1 PRHDT, CDR2 FYEKMQ (reference sequence). The CDR3 coding sequence is TGTGCCAGCAGCTTCCTGGGAGCGGGGCTACAAGAGACCCAGTACTTC. Translation gives CASSFLGAGLQETQYF.

The CDR3 reads CASSPNSEGTLFGFSNQPQHF. In DNA form, the CDR3 reads TGTGCCAGCAGCCCCAACAGTGAGGGGACACTTTTTGGGTTTAGCAATCAGCCCCAGCATTTT. The chain employs TRBV7-3 and TRBJ1-5; perhaps TRBD1 as D (6 bases). The V end lost 5 bases, the J end lost 0 bases, and 29 bases lay between the germline ends. Germline values: CDR1 SGHTA, CDR2 FQGTGA. CDR3 length: 21 amino acids. Supplemented by reference TRBV7-3 and TRBJ1-5, the full variable domain reads GAGVSQTPSNKVTEKGKYVELRCDPISGHTALYWYRQSLGQGPEFLIYFQGTGAADDSGLPNDRFFAVRPEGSVSTLKIQRTERGDSAVYLCASSPNSEGTLFGFSNQPQHFGDGTRLSIL.

A single count supports this clone. The chain uses TRBV27 and TRBJ1-6, with a tentative D call TRBD1 (5 bases). Deletions cut 2 bases from V and 10 bases from J, with 12 bases between. CDR1 MNHEY and CDR2 SMNVEV come from the germline V gene (reference sequence). There are 14 residues in the CDR3. CDR3 loop: CASSLGAGRSPLHF. The CDR3, as DNA: TGTGCCAGCAGTTTAGGGGCAGGGAGATCACCCCTCCACTTT.

The chain's CDR3 is CASDGTVSGDNYNEQFF. CDR3 DNA: TGTGCCAGCGACGGGACAGTTAGCGGGGACAACTACAATGAGCAGTTCTTC. The chain combines TRBV2 with TRBJ2-1, with a weak D call TRBD2 (8 bases). CDR3 length: 17 amino acids. The germline V gene encodes CDR1 SNHLY and CDR2 FYNNEI. V was pared by 8 bases and J by 3 bases, with 23 bases between.

This chain joins TRBV6-1 and TRBJ2-1, with D hard to call. CDR1 is MNHNS and CDR2 is SASEGT in the germline V gene. Between the trimmed V and J ends, which lost 0 bases and 4 bases, there was a span of 4 bases. The CDR3 contains 13 residues. The CDR3 spells CASSEAEYNEQFF. The DNA for the CDR3 is TGTGCCAGCAGTGAAGCCGAATACAATGAGCAGTTCTTC.